The clone carrying this T cell receptor (beta chain) showed up just a few times. Its specificity is unknown. The sample belongs to a study of blood T cells in healthy people across ages. It was with a sample-barcoded 5' primer and a J-beta primer mix that a second PCR of roughly 7 to 12 cycles was run. TCRdb reprocessed the 5' RACE reads via MiXCR and lists one record per CDR3 protein. The data contain over 450,000 distinct CDR3 sequences, less than 25% of them singletons. The CDR3 has 14 residues. Germline V gene sequence: CDR1 MNHEY, CDR2 SMNVEV (reference sequence). V was clipped by 3 bases and J by 4 bases, with 12 bases between them. Study-wide points: Fewer expanded clones and more diversity marked long-lived versus aged donors.

The same specimen was also included in a second study, on T cells of mothers and their children. From that report: A few healthy Caucasian mothers gave samples, and so did their six children. Per mother, over 9.5 million TCR beta CDR3 reads were obtained; per child, about 3 million.

The sequencing sample was made of blood. V usage is TRBV27 and J usage is TRBJ1-2; D remains unclear. The clonotype was recovered from a boy aged 10-17 years in good health. The CDR3 loop is CASSFGGSSYGYTF. CDR3 nucleotides: TGTGCCAGCAGTTTTGGAGGGAGCAGCTATGGCTACACCTTC.